This T cell receptor (beta chain) is drawn from a study of memory CD4+ T cells and cytomegalovirus serostatus. Notes on the study in general: About 40% of the roughly 160 known CMV-associated TCRbeta sequences appeared in CD4+ memory. Median bootstrapped AUC for CMV status was approximately 0.96 originally, just under 0.93 US-trained.

About this clone: Its antigen remains unknown.

Original processing notes: Out-of-frame sequences were removed, leaving 2 million to 2.5 million distinct TCRbeta sequences. The table came from immunoSEQ multiplex PCR; TCRdb's copy has only in-frame clones and leaves some out. D and trimming were read from the DNA, whereas the V and J calls and clone size are those reported in that table. The table lists 45,000 to 60,000 clones, roughly 80% of them singletons. The sort gate was single viable CD3+CD4+CD8-CD45RO+ cells for memory CD4+ T cells. Donors' CMV status reflects serum IgG against pp150, pp28, p38, p52. The germline V gene encodes CDR1 SGHRS and CDR2 YFSETQ. CDR3 length equals 15 residues. With V trimmed by 6 bases and J by 4 bases, 9 bases remained unmatched.

This receptor was taken from an adult in good health and CMV-seropositive. The chain uses TRBV5-1 and TRBJ2-1, with 8 nucleotides matching TRBD2. The sample comprised memory CD4+ T cells from blood. CDR3 in DNA: TGCGCCAGCACTGCCCCGGGGGGGGAATACAATGAGCAGTTCTTC. It is translated as CASTAPGGEYNEQFF.